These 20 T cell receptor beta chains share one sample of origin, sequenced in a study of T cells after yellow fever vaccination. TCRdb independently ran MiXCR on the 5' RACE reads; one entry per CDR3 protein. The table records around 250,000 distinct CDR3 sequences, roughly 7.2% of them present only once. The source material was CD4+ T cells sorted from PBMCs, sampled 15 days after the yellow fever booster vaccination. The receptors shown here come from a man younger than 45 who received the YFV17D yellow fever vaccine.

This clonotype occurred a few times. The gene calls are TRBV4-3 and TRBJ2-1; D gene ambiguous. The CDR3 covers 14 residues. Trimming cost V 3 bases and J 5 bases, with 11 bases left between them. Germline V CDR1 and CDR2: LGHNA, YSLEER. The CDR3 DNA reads TGCGCCAGCAGCCACGCTAGAAGGAACAATGAGCAGTTCTTC. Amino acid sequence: CASSHARRNNEQFF.

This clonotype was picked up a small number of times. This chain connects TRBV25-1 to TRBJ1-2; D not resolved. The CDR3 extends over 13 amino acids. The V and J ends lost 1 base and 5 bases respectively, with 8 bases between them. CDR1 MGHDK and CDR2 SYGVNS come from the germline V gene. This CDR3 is CASSEWGSYGYTF. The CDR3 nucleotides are TGTGCCAGCAGTGAATGGGGAAGTTATGGCTACACCTTC.

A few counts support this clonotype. The CDR3 loop reads CASSLIAGAEQFF. The CDR3 coding sequence is TGTGCCAGCAGCTTAATAGCGGGAGCAGAGCAGTTCTTC. The gene calls are TRBV11-3 and TRBJ2-1; 9 bases fit TRBD2. CDR1 and CDR2 from the germline V gene are SGHNT and YENEEA. The trim removed 2 bases at V and 10 bases at J, leaving 3 bases unmatched. The CDR3 runs 13 residues.

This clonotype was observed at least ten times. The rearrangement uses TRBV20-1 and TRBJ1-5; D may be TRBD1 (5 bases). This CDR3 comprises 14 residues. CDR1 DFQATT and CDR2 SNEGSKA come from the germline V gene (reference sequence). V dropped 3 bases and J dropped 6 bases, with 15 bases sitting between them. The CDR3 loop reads CSASSREAGQPQHF. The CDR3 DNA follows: TGCAGTGCTAGTAGCAGGGAAGCTGGTCAGCCCCAGCATTTT.

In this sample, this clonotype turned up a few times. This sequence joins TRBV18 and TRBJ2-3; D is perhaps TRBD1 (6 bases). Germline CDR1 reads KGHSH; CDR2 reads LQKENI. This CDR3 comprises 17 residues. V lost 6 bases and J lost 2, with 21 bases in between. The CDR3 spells CASSPPAWGPHTDTQYF. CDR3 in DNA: TGTGCCAGCTCGCCGCCAGCTTGGGGGCCACACACAGATACGCAGTATTTT.

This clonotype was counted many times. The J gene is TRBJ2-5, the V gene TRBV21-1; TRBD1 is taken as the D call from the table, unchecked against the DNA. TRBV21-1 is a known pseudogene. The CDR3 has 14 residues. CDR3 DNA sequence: TGTGCCAGCACCGGGAGATCGTACCAAGAGACCCAGTACTTC. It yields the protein CASTGRSYQETQYF.

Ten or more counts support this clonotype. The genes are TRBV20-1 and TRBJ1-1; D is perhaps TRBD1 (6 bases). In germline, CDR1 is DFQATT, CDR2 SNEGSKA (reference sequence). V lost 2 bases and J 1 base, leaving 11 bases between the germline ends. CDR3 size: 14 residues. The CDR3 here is CSARLGQQNTEAFF. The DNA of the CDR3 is TGCAGTGCTAGACTAGGACAGCAGAACACTGAAGCTTTCTTT.

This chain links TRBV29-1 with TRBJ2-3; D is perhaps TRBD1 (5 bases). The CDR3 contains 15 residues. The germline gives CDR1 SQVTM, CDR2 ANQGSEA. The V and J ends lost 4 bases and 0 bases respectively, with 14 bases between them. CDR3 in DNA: TGCAGCGTTGCCGCAACAGGATCTAGCACAGATACGCAGTATTTT. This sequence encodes CSVAATGSSTDTQYF.

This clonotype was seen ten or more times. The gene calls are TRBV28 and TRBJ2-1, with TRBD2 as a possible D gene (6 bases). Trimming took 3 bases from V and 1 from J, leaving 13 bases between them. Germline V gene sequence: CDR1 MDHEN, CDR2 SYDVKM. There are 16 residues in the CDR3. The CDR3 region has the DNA TGTGCCAGCAGTTTTCTTCGGGGGACTTCCTACAATGAGCAGTTCTTC. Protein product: CASSFLRGTSYNEQFF.

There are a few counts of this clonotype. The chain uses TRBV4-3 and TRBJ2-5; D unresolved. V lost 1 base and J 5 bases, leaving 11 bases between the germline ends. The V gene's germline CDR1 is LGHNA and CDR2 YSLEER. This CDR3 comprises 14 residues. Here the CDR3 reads CASSQGPSRETQYF. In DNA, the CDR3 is TGCGCCAGCAGCCAAGGACCAAGCCGGGAGACCCAGTACTTC.

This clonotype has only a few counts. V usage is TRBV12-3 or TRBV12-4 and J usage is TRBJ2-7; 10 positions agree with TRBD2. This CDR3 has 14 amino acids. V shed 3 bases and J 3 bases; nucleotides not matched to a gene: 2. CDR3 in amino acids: CASSLGLAYYEQYF. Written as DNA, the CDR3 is TGTGCCAGCAGTTTGGGACTAGCGTACTACGAGCAGTACTTC.

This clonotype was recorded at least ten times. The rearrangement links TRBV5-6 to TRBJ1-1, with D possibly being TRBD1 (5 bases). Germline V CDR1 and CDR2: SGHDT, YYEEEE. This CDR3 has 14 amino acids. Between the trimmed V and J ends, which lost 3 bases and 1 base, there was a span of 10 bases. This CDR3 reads CASSWDWTNTEAFF. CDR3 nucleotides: TGTGCCAGCAGCTGGGACTGGACGAACACTGAAGCTTTCTTT.

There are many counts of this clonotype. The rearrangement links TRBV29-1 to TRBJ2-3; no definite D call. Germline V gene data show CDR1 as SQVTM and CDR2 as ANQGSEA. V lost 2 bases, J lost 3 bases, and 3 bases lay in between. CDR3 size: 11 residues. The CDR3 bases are TGCAGCGTTGAAAATACAGATACGCAGTATTTT. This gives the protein CSVENTDTQYF.

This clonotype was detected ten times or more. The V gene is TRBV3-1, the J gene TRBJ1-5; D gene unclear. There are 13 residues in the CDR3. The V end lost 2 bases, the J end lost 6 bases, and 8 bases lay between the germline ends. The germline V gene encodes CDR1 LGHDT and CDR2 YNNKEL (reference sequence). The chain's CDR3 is CASSQLGGQPQHF. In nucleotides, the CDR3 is TGTGCCAGCAGCCAATTAGGTGGTCAGCCCCAGCATTTT.

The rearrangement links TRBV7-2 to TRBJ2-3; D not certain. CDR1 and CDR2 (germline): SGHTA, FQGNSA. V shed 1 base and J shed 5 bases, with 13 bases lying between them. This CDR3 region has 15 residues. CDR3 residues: CASSLVSLAGDTQYF. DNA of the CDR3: TGTGCCAGCAGCTTAGTCTCTTTGGCCGGAGATACGCAGTATTTT.

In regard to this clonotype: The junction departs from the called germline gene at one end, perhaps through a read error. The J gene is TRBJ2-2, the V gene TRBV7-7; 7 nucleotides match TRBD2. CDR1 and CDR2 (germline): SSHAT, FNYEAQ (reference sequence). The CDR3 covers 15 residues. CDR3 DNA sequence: TGTGCTAGCAGTGAGCGGGGAGGGTCCACCGGGGAGCTGTTTTTT. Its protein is CASSERGGSTGELFF.

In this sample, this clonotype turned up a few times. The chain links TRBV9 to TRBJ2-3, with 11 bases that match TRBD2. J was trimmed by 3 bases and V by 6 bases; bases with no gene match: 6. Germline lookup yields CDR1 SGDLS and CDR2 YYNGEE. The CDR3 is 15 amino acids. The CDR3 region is CASTRTSGSTDTQYF. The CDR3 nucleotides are TGTGCCAGCACCAGAACTAGCGGGAGTACAGATACGCAGTATTTT.

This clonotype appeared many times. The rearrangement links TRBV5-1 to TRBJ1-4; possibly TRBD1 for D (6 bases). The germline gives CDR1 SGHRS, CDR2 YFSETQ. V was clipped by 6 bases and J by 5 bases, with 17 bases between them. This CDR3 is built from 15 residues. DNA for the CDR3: TGCGCCAGCACCCTGGGGGGGGGGCCAAATGAAAAACTGTTTTTT. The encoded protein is CASTLGGGPNEKLFF.

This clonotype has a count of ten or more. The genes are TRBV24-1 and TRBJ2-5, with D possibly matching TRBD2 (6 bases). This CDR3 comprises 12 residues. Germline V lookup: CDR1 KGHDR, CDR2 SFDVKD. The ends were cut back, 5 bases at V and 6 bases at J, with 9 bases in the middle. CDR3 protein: CATSVAGKTQYF. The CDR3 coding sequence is TGTGCCACCAGTGTTGCGGGAAAGACCCAGTACTTC.

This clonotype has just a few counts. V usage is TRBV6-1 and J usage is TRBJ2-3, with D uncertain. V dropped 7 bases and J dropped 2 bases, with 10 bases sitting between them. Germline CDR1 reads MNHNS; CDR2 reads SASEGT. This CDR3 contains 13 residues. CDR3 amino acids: CASKRIITDTQYF. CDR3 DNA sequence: TGTGCCAGCAAGAGAATAATCACAGATACGCAGTATTTT.